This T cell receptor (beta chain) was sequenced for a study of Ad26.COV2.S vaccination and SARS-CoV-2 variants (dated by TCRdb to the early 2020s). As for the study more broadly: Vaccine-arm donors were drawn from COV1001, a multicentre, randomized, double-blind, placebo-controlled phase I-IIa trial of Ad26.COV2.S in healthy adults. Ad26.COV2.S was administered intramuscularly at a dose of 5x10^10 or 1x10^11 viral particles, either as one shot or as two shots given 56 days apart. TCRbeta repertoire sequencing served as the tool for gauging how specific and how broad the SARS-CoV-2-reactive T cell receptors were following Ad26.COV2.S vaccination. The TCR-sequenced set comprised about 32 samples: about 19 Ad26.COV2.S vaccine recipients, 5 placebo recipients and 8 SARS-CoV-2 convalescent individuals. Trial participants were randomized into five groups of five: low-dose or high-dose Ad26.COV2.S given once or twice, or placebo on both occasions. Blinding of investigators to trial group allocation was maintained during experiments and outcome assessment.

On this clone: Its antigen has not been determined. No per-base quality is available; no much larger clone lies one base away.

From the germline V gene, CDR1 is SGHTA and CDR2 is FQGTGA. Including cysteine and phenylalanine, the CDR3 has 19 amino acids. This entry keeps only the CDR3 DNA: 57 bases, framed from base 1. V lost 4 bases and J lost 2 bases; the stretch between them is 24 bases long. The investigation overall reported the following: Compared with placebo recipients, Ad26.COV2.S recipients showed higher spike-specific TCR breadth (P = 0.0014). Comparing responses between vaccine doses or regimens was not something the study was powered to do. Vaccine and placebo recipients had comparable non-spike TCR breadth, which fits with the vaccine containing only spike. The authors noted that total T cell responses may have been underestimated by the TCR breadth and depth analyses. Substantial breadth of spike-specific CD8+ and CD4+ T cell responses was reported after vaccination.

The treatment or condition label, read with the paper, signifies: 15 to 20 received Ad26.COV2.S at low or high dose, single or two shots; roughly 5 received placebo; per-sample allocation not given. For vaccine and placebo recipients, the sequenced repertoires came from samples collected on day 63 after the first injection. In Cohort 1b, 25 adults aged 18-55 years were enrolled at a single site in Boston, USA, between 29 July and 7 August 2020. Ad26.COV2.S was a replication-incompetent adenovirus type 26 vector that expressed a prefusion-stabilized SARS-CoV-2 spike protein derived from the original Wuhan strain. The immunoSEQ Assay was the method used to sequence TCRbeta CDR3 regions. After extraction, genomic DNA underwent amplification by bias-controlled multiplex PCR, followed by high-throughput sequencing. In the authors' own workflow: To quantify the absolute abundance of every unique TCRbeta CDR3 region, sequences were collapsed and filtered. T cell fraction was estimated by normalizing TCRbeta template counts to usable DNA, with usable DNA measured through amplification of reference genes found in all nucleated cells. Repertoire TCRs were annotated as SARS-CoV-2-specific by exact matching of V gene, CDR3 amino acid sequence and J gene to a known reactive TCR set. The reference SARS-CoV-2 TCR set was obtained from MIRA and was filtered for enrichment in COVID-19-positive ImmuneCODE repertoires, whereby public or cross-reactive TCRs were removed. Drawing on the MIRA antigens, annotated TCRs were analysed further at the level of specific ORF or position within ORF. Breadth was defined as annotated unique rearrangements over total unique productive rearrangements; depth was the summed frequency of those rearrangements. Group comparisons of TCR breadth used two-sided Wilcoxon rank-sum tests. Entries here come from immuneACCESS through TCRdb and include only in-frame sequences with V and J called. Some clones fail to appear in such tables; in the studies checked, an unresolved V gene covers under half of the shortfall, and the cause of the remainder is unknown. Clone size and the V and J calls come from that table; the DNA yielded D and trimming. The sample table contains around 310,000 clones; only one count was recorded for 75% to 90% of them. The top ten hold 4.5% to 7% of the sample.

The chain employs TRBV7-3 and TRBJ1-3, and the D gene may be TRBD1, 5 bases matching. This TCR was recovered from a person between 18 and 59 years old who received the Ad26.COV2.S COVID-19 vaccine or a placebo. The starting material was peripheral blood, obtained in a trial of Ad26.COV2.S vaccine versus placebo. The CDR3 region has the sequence CASSSLLKAGLFPGNTIYF. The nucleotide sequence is TGTGCCAGCAGCTCGCTTTTGAAGGCAGGGCTGTTCCCTGGAAACACCATATATTTT. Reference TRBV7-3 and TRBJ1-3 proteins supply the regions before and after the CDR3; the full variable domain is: GAGVSQTPSNKVTEKGKYVELRCDPISGHTALYWYRQSLGQGPEFLIYFQGTGAADDSGLPNDRFFAVRPEGSVSTLKIQRTERGDSAVYLCASSSLLKAGLFPGNTIYFGEGSWLTVV.